What follows describes a single T cell receptor (beta chain). The entry originates in a study of blood T cell repertoires in COVID-19. The V gene end was trimmed by 1 base and the J gene end by 6 bases; junction bases not matched to a gene: 6. Germline lookup yields CDR1 SGHTA and CDR2 FQGNSA. CDR3 length: 15 amino acids. Clones were read by immunoSEQ multiplex PCR, and TCRdb kept only the in-frame ones, dropping some. This sample has 350,000 to 550,000 clones, with about 89% found just once. This TCR came from a woman aged 25 to 39 with acute or convalescent COVID-19. The sample was peripheral blood. This chain connects TRBV7-2 to TRBJ1-5; 7 bases agree with TRBD1. The CDR3 loop reads CASSLEGALGQPQHF. In DNA form, the CDR3 reads TGTGCCAGCAGCTTAGAGGGGGCGTTGGGTCAGCCCCAGCATTTT. The entire variable domain, with the rest obtained from reference TRBV7-2 and TRBJ1-5, is as follows: GAGVSQSPSNKVTEKGKDVELRCDPISGHTALYWYRQSLGQGLEFLIYFQGNSAPDKSGLPSDRFSAERTGGSVSTLTIQRTQQEDSAVYLCASSLEGALGQPQHFGDGTRLSIL.